This TCR beta chain was documented in a study of T cell clonotyping in hematopoietic cell transplantation (dated by TCRdb to 2020 to 2023). For the study in its entirety: The study collected roughly 150 blood samples from under 45 consecutive transplant recipients and their related donors. Patient recruitment ran from late 2015 to January 2017, and follow-up continued until late 2020 or death.

For TCR beta sequencing, blood samples came from the related transplant donors. Nuclei Lysis Solution was used to extract genomic DNA from fresh or cryopreserved unfractionated peripheral blood mononuclear cells. Points on this clone: What antigen it recognizes has not been identified. Qualities for individual bases were not recorded, and no much larger clone is one base off.

The CDR3 spans 16 residues, from the cysteine through the phenylalanine. Left in the record is the CDR3 DNA by itself, 48 bases read in frame from the first base. V is clipped by 5 bases and J by 5 bases, and the sequence between their germline boundaries is 21 bases long. CDR1 ENHRY and CDR2 SYGVKD are derived from the germline V gene. Study-wide conclusions, independent of this receptor: Donor and pretransplant recipient Inverse Simpson Index values predicted broader posttransplant TCR repertoire diversity. Recipient TCR diversity fell after transplant, with pathologically expanded clonotypes rising progressively from day 30 to day 180. Only a small fraction of recipient repertoires overlapped donor repertoires, with over 97% appearing de novo at the given depth. Sample size was limited, and cells were not sorted, so CD4 and CD8 repertoire contributions could not be separated.

With the immunoSEQ assay, which is a bias-controlled multiplex PCR relying on V- and J-specific primers, TCR beta CDR3 regions were amplified from genomic DNA. In a second PCR step, the CDR3 amplicons were tagged with a proprietary barcode plus Illumina adapter sequences. An Illumina MiSeq instrument was used to sequence the CDR3 libraries. The source study handled its data this way. Export and quality control were performed with immunoSEQ Analyzer 3.0, and downstream analyses were performed with R Bioconductor and Immunarch. Only productive rearrangements in the normalized downsampled data set were used to calculate repertoire metrics. Pathologically expanded clonotypes were defined as those larger than 5 templates in the normalized cohort. The Inverse Simpson Index was used to measure repertoire diversity. CMV-specificity analyses were carried out on the non-normalized data set to capture all clonotypes. Entries here come from immuneACCESS through TCRdb and include only in-frame sequences with V and J called. Some clones fail to appear in such tables; in the studies checked, an unresolved V gene covers under half of the shortfall, and the cause of the remainder is unknown. V, J and clone size are taken as reported in that table, and D and trimming were inferred from the DNA itself. The sample contains fewer than 70,000 clones, 94% of them found a single time. The biggest ten clones account for around 1.6% of the sample.

The receptor's source is a middle-aged man in good health. Some clones in this sample may be carry-over from other donors' samples. Sequenced sample: peripheral blood mononuclear cells. The chain is made from TRBV10-3 and TRBJ2-5, with the D segment identity uncertain. The CDR3 amino acid sequence is: CAISTDERPNGETQYF. The bases are TGTGCCATCAGTACCGACGAGCGCCCTAACGGGGAGACCCAGTACTTC.